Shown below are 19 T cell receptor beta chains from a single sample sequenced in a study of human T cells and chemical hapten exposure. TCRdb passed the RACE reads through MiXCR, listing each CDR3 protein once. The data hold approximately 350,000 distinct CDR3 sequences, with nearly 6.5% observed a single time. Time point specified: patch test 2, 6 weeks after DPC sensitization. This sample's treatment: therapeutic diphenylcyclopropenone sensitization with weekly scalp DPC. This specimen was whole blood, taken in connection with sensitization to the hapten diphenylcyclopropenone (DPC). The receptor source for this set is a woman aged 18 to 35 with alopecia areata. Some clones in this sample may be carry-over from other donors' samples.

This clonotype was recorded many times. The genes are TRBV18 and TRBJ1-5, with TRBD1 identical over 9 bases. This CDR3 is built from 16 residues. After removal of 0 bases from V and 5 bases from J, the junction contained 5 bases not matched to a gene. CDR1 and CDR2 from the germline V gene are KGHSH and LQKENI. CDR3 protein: CASSPPGQGRDQPQHF. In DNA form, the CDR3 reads TGTGCCAGCTCACCACCGGGACAGGGACGGGATCAGCCCCAGCATTTT.

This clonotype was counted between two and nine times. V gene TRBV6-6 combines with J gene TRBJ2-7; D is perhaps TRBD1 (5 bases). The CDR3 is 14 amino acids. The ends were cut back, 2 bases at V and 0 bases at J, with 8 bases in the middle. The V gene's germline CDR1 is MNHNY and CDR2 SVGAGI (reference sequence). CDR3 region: CASSYKDTSYEQYF. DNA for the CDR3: TGTGCCAGCAGTTACAAGGACACCTCCTACGAGCAGTACTTC.

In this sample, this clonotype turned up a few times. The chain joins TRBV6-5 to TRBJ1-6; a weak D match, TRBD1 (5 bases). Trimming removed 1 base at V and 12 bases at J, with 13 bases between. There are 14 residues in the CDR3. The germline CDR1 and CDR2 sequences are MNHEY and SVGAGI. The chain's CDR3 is CASSYWAGREPLHF. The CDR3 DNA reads TGTGCCAGCAGTTACTGGGCAGGGAGGGAACCCCTCCACTTT.

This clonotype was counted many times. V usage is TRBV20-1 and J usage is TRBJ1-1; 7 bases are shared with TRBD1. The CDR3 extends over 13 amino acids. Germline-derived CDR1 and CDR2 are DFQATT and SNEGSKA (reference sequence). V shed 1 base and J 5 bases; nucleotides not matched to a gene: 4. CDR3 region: CSARAWTGTEAFF. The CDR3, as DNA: TGCAGTGCTAGAGCCTGGACAGGTACTGAAGCTTTCTTT.

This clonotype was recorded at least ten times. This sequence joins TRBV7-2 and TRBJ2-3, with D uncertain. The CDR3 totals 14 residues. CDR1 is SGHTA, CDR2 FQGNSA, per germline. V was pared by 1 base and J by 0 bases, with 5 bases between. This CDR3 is CASSLDASTDTQYF. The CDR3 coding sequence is TGTGCCAGCAGCTTAGATGCAAGCACAGATACGCAGTATTTT.

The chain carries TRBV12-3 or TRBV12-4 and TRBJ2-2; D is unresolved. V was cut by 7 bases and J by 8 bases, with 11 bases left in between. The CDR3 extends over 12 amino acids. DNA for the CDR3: TGTGCCAGCACCCCGGATCGGGGGGAGCTGTTTTTT. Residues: CASTPDRGELFF.

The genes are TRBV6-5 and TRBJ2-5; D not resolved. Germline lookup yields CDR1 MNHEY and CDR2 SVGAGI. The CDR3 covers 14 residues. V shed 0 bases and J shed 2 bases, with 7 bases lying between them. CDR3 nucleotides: TGTGCCAGCAGTTACTCGTGGCAGCAAGAGACCCAGTACTTC. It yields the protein CASSYSWQQETQYF.

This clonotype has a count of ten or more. The CDR3 sequence is CASSFGLYSNQPQHF. The CDR3 region has the DNA TGTGCCAGCAGCTTCGGGCTCTATAGCAATCAGCCCCAGCATTTT. The chain has TRBV7-9 and TRBJ1-5; D remains unclear. Trimming took 3 bases from V and 0 from J, leaving 9 bases between them. There are 15 residues in the CDR3. Germline V gene lookup returns CDR1 SEHNR and CDR2 FQNEAQ (reference sequence).

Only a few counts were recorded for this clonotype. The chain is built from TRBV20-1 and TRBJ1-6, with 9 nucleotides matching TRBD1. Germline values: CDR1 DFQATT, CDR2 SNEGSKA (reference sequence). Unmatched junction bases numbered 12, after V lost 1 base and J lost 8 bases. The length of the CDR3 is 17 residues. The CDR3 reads CSARGGAGQGNDSPLHF. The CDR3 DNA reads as TGCAGTGCTAGAGGGGGTGCGGGACAGGGAAACGATTCACCCCTCCACTTT.

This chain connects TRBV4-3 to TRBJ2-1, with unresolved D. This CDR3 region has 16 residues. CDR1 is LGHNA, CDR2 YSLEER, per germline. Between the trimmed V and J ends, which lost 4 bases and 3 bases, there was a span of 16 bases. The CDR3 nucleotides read TGCGCCAGCAGCCTGGGATGGAAAAACAGCTACAATGAGCAGTTCTTC. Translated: CASSLGWKNSYNEQFF.

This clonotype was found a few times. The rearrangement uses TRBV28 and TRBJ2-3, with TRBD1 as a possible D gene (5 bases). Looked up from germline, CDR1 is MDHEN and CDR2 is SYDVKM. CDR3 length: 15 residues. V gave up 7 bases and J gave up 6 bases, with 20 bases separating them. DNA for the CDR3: TGTGCCAGCACCCCACAAGGGGAAGGAGTGGATACGCAGTATTTT. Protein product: CASTPQGEGVDTQYF.

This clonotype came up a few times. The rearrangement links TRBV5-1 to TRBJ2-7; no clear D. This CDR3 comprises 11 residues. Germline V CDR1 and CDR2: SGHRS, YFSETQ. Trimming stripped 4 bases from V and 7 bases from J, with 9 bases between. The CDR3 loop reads CASSETAEQYF. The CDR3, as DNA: TGCGCCAGCAGCGAAACAGCGGAGCAGTACTTC.

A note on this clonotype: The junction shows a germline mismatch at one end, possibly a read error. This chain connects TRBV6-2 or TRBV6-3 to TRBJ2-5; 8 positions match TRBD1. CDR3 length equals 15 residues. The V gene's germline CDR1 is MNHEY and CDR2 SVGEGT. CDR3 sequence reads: CAGSADRVVIETQYF. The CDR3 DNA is TGTGCCGGCAGCGCGGACAGGGTCGTCATAGAGACCCAGTACTTC.

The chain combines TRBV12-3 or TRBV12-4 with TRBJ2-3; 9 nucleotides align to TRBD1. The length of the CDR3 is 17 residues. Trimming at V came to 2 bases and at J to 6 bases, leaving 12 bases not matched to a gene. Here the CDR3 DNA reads TGTGCCAGCAGTTTATTTTTCCTTGGACAGGGGCGCGATACGCAGTATTTT. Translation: CASSLFFLGQGRDTQYF.

CDR3: CASSYDRKLFF. For the CDR3, the DNA is TGTGCCAGCAGCTATGACAGGAAACTGTTTTTT. The chain has TRBV7-2 and TRBJ1-4, with a possible D match to TRBD1 (6 bases). Germline V gene data show CDR1 as SGHTA and CDR2 as FQGNSA. The CDR3 contains 11 residues. V shed 4 bases and J shed 11 bases, with 8 bases lying between them.

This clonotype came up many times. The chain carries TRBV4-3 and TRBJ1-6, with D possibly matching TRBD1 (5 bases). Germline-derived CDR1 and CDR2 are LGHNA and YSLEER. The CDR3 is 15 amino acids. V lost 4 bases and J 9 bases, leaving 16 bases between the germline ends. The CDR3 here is CASSPAAGRGSPLHF. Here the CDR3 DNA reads TGCGCCAGCAGCCCGGCGGCAGGGAGGGGTTCACCCCTCCACTTT.

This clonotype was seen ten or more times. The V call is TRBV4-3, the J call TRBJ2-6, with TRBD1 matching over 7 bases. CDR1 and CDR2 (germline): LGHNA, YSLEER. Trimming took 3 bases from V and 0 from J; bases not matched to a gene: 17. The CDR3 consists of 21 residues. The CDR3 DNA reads TGCGCCAGCAGCCATGATTCATTACGGGACAGACTTATCTCTGGGGCCAACGTCCTGACTTTC. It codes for CASSHDSLRDRLISGANVLTF.

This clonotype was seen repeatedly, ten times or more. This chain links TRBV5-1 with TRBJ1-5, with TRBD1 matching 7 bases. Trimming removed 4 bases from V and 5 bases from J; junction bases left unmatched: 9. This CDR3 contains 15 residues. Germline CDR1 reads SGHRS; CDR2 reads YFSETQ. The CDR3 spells CASSIQQGIYQPQHF. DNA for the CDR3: TGCGCCAGCAGCATCCAACAGGGGATCTATCAGCCCCAGCATTTT.

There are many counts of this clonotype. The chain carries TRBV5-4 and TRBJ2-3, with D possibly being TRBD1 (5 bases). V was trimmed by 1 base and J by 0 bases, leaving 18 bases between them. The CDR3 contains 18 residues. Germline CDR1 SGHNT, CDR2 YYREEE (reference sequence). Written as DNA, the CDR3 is TGTGCCAGCAGCTTGCGGTTAGGGGCAGGTGCTAGCACAGATACGCAGTATTTT. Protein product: CASSLRLGAGASTDTQYF.